The source of this TCR beta chain is a study of response to subunit inactivated influenza vaccine. The study, taken as a whole, reports: It was the authors' suggestion that each seasonal influenza vaccination recruits few new T cells.

From the RT-PCR reads, TCRdb called clonotypes with MiXCR, one entry per CDR3 protein. The sample carries about 530,000 distinct CDR3 sequences, under 15% recorded once. This CDR3 has 15 residues. Germline CDR1 and CDR2: DFQATT and SNEGSKA (reference sequence). Trimming took off 1 base at V and 1 base at J, with 14 bases between the two ends. This clonotype was seen more than once but under ten times. Its antigen is not known. The material sequenced was PBMCs from blood, taken around seven weeks after vaccination. The source of this sequence is a man aged 50 to 60 who received an inactivated influenza vaccine. V and J are TRBV20-1 and TRBJ2-7; D remains ambiguous. This chain's CDR3 is CSARVSGRTSYEQYF. CDR3 bases: TGCAGTGCTAGAGTTTCCGGCAGGACGTCCTACGAGCAGTACTTC.